This T cell receptor (beta chain) originates from a study of T cell responses to AZD1222 COVID-19 vaccine. Using immunoSEQ multiplex PCR, the repertoire was profiled, and TCRdb retains in-frame clones only, with some absent. In the table there are about 130,000 clones, about nine tenths of which are singletons. The CDR3 runs 14 residues. Germline CDR1 SGHDT, CDR2 YYEEEE. V was shortened by 4 bases and J by 4 bases, with 15 bases between the two germline ends. The TCR originated in an adult who received the AZD1222 COVID-19 vaccine. The chain uses TRBV5-6 and TRBJ2-7, with D tentatively TRBD2 (6 bases). The material sequenced was peripheral blood, taken 28 days after the second AZD1222 dose. CDR3: CASSTGRGDYEQYF. The DNA for the CDR3 is TGTGCCAGCAGCACGGGACGCGGGGATTACGAGCAGTACTTC.